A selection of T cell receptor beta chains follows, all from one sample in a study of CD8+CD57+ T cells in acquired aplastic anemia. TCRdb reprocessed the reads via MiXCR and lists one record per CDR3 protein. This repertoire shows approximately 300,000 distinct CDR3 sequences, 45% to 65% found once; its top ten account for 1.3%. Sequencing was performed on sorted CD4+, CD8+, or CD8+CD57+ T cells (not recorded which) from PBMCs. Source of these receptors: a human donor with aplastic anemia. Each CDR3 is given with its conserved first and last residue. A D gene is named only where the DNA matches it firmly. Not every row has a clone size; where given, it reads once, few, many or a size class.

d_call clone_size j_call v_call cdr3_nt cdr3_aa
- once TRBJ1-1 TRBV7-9 TGTGCCAGCAGCTTCCTCGACACTGAAGCTTTCTTT CASSFLDTEAFF
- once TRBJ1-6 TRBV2 TGTGCCAGCAGTGAAGTCCCAGGCAACAATTCACCCCTCCACTTT CASSEVPGNNSPLHF
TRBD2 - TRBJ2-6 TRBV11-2 TGTGCCAGCAGCTTAGCGCATTTGGGGGGGACGCGTGGGGCCAACGTCCTGACTTTC CASSLAHLGGTRGANVLTF
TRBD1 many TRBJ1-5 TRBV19 TGTGCCAGTAGTTTCTCCCAGACAGGGAATCAGCCCCAGCATTTT CASSFSQTGNQPQHF
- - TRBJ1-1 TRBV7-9 TGTGCCAGCAGCTTGGCCGGGGGGGGCCCCGTGAACACTGAAGCTTTCTTT CASSLAGGGPVNTEAFF
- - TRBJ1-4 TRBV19 TGTGCCAGTAGAAGCAGGGGTTTAAATGAAAAACTGTTTTTT CASRSRGLNEKLFF
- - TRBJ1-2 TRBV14 TGTGCCAGCAGCCAAGAACAGACTTATGGCTACACCTTC CASSQEQTYGYTF
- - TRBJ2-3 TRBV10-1 TGCGCCAGCAGCGGACAGCTAAGCACAGACACGCAGTATTTT CASSGQLSTDTQYF
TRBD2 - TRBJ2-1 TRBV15 TGTGCCACCAGCAGAGAGTTGGGGACTAGCGGGGGCTACAATGAGCAGTTCTTC CATSRELGTSGGYNEQFF
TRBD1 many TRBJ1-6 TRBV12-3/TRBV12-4 TGTGCCATCCGCAGGGGGCTGGATAATTCACCCCTCCACTTT CAIRRGLDNSPLHF
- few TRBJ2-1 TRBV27 TGTGCCAGCAGTTCCGGTAGCGGTTCTTACTACAATGAGCAGTTCTTC CASSSGSGSYYNEQFF
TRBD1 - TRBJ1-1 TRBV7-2 TGTGCCAGCAGCTCCGCCGGGACAGCGAACACTGAAGCTTTCTTT CASSSAGTANTEAFF
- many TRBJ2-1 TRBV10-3 TGTGCCATCACATCCGGGACGGAGGAAAATGAGCAGTTCTTC CAITSGTEENEQFF
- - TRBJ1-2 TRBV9 TGTGCCAGCAGCGTAGCAGGGTATGGCTACACCTTC CASSVAGYGYTF
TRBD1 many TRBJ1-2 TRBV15 TGTGCCACCAACCAAGGAGGACAGGGGGCTAATGGCTACACCTTC CATNQGGQGANGYTF
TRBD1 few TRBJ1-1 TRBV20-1 TGCAGTGCTAGAAAAGGACAGGAAATCACTGAAGCTTTCTTT CSARKGQEITEAFF
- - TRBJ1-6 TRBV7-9 TGTGCCAGCAGCTCCGGGATGCATAATTCACCCCTCCACTTT CASSSGMHNSPLHF
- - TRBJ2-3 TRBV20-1 TGCAGTGCTAGACCGACTAGGGGCACAGATACGCAGTATTTT CSARPTRGTDTQYF